One T cell receptor (beta chain) is described in this entry. The antigen is undetermined. The data were obtained in a study of monozygotic twins with inflammatory bowel disease. Study-level points and caveats: IBD patients, compared with healthy twins, shared fewer clonotypes with others (especially with disease activity).

In preparing each TCR library, about 3.5 ug of total RNA was used. Two rounds of nested PCR, of approximately 16 and 9 cycles, were run on TCRalpha and TCRbeta cDNA. TCRdb reprocessed the 5' RACE reads; each CDR3 protein has one entry and no DNA is given. This listing includes about 300,000 distinct CDR3 sequences. CDR1 and CDR2 (germline): MDHEN, SYDVKM. This CDR3 spans 15 amino acids. Blood was drawn at approximately 2.3 ml per donor. The source is a human donor with ulcerative colitis or Crohn's disease, or a healthy co-twin of an affected twin (not recorded which). The sequencing sample was made of blood. The rearrangement links TRBV28 to TRBJ2-7; TCRdb's assignment of TRBD1 cannot be checked, as there is no DNA. The CDR3: CASSLAGQGTYEQYF.